This paragraph reports one TCR beta chain. The read terminates 3 residues before the CDR3 end, so the remaining end is supplied by the germline J gene. TCRdb's table, derived via immunoSEQ multiplex PCR, lists solely in-frame clones and lacks some. The listing contains 30,000 or so clones. V trimming: 4 bases; J trimming: 6 bases; junction bases outside the gene matches: 12. The CDR3 covers 16 residues. The germline V gene has CDR1 MNHNS and CDR2 SASEGT. The data stem from a study of T cells in women clearing cervical HPV infection. The chain recombines TRBV6-1 with TRBJ2-3; TRBD2 matches at 8 bases. The specimen was blood buffy coat. The sequence derives from a woman between 18 and 70 years old with a cervical HPV16 infection that either progressed to CIN3+ or cleared (not recorded which). Here the CDR3 reads CASSVTGGGGSDTQYF. The part of the CDR3 DNA that was read is TGTGCCAGCAGTGTCACGGGGGGGGGCGGGTCCGATACG.